Sequencing of this T cell receptor (beta chain) was carried out in a study of T-cell reconstitution after alpha-beta-depleted transplantation in children. Germline CDR1 is MNHEY and CDR2 is SVGAGI. The V segment lost 2 bases and the J segment 5 bases; nucleotides outside the gene matches: 3. The CDR3 runs to 14 residues. Unique molecular identifiers were incorporated during preparation of the TCRbeta library. TCRdb independently ran MiXCR on the PCR reads; one entry per CDR3 protein. Of around 600,000 distinct CDR3 sequences in the sample, more than 20% were seen once. The sequencing used PBMCs, mostly from graft donor cells, collected 360 days after TCRalphabeta/CD19-depleted stem cell transplant. The receptor comes from a boy less than two years old who had a stem cell transplant for acute myeloid leukemia, so the T cells may come from the graft donor. V and J are TRBV6-5 and TRBJ1-5; 7 nucleotides match TRBD1. The CDR3 reads CASSYGQADQPQHF. The CDR3 DNA reads as TGTGCCAGCAGTTACGGACAGGCCGATCAGCCCCAGCATTTT.